The 22 T cell receptor beta chains reported below all come from one sample, sequenced in a study of OX40 agonist ivuxolimab in advanced cancers. Assay: immunoSEQ multiplex PCR; the TCRdb copy retains only in-frame clones and omits some. The sample holds under 65,000 clones, about 85% seen once. The material sequenced was CD4+ or CD8+ T cells sorted from blood, taken in a trial of the OX40 agonist ivuxolimab. These receptor sequences come from an adult with an advanced solid tumor such as melanoma, head and neck, liver or kidney cancer.

The gene calls are TRBV7-2 and TRBJ2-5; 9 bases line up with TRBD2. J lost 4 bases, V lost 3 bases, and 6 bases had no gene match. Germline V gene lookup returns CDR1 SGHTA and CDR2 FQGNSA. The CDR3 is 15 amino acids. CDR3 region: CASSLWAGGPETQYF. CDR3 sequence (DNA): TGTGCCAGCAGCTTGTGGGCGGGAGGGCCAGAGACCCAGTACTTC.

The rearrangement joins TRBV6-1 to TRBJ2-2, with 7 bases fitting TRBD1. V was pared by 6 bases and J by 3 bases, with 7 bases of the junction left unmatched. The germline gives CDR1 MNHNS, CDR2 SASEGT. The CDR3 is made up of 15 amino acids. In DNA, the CDR3 is TGTGCCAGCAGAAAGACAGGGATAGACACCGGGGAGCTGTTTTTT. Amino acid sequence: CASRKTGIDTGELFF.

This clone was counted once. V and J are TRBV9 and TRBJ1-2, with D unresolved. V lost 4 bases to trimming and J lost 5 bases, with 18 bases between them. This CDR3 is 15 amino acids long. Germline V lookup: CDR1 SGDLS, CDR2 YYNGEE. The CDR3 reads CASSSVGGPGYGYTF. The CDR3 DNA reads TGTGCCAGCAGCTCGGTGGGCGGTCCGGGGTATGGCTACACCTTC.

The chain links TRBV28 to TRBJ1-2, with no clear D. The V end lost 5 bases, the J end lost 2 bases, and 12 bases lay between the germline ends. The CDR3 is 14 amino acids. CDR1 MDHEN and CDR2 SYDVKM come from the germline V gene. The CDR3 DNA reads TGTGCCAGCAGTCCCCCGGCCGTGAACTATGGCTACACCTTC. It codes for CASSPPAVNYGYTF.

This chain connects TRBV6-1 to TRBJ1-5; possible D gene TRBD1, 5 bases. This CDR3 has 14 residues. Germline-derived CDR1 and CDR2 are MNHNS and SASEGT. V lost 2 bases to trimming and J lost 6 bases, with 11 bases between them. CDR3 coding DNA: TGTGCCAGCAGTGAACAAGGGGCCACTCAGCCCCAGCATTTT. Its translation: CASSEQGATQPQHF.

This chain joins TRBV4-1 and TRBJ2-7, with TRBD1 matching over 12 bases. V lost 4 bases and J lost 3; bases outside the gene matches: 7. CDR1 is MGHRA, CDR2 YSYEKL, per germline. The CDR3 is 16 amino acids. CDR3 amino acids: CASSPTGTGGLYEQYF. The CDR3 nucleotides read TGCGCCAGCAGCCCGACCGGGACAGGGGGCCTCTACGAGCAGTACTTC.

This sequence joins TRBV19 and TRBJ2-5, with 9 bases that match TRBD1. The CDR3 has 13 residues. Germline V gene data show CDR1 as LNHDA and CDR2 as SQIVND (reference sequence). The trim removed 5 bases at V and 4 bases at J, leaving 2 bases unmatched. CDR3 amino acids: CASSPTGGETQYF. CDR3 nucleotide sequence: TGTGCCAGTAGTCCGACAGGGGGAGAGACCCAGTACTTC. The whole variable domain, filled in from reference TRBV19 and TRBJ2-5, reads DGGITQSPKYLFRKEGQNVTLSCEQNLNHDAMYWYRQDPGQGLRLIYYSQIVNDFQKGDIAEGYSVSREKKESFPLTVTSAQKNPTAFYLCASSPTGGETQYFGPGTRLLVL.

The chain is built from TRBV10-3 and TRBJ1-1; D call uncertain. V dropped 7 bases and J dropped 6 bases, with 12 bases sitting between them. Germline CDR1 is ENHRY and CDR2 is SYGVKD. The CDR3 contains 12 residues. The CDR3 protein is CAITRNLAEAFF. The CDR3 nucleotides are TGTGCCATCACCCGTAATCTTGCTGAAGCTTTCTTT.

This chain joins TRBV10-1 and TRBJ2-7; perhaps TRBD2 as D (6 bases). Trimming took 2 bases from V and 2 from J, leaving 13 bases between them. CDR3 length: 15 amino acids. CDR1 is WNHNN and CDR2 is SYGVQD in the germline V gene (reference sequence). Written as DNA, the CDR3 is TGCGCCAGCAGTGAGAACTGGGGAGGTCCCTACGAGCAGTACTTC. Encoded protein: CASSENWGGPYEQYF.

The chain combines TRBV18 with TRBJ2-7; D remains ambiguous. This CDR3 is built from 13 residues. Per germline, CDR1 KGHSH and CDR2 LQKENI. The V gene lost 1 base and the J gene lost 5 bases, with 9 bases spanning the gap. The CDR3 loop is CASSPLPPDEQYF. DNA of the CDR3: TGTGCCAGCTCACCACTCCCCCCTGACGAGCAGTACTTC.

The J gene is TRBJ2-1, the V gene TRBV11-3; TRBD1 or TRBD2 may be the D gene (5 bases each). The V gene lost 5 bases and the J gene lost 7 bases, with 15 bases spanning the gap. The CDR3 has 14 amino acids. Looked up from germline, CDR1 is SGHNT and CDR2 is YENEEA. The chain's CDR3 is CASSPGRVGNEQFF. In nucleotides, the CDR3 is TGTGCCAGCAGCCCGGGACGGGTGGGAAATGAGCAGTTCTTC.

V usage is TRBV6-5 and J usage is TRBJ1-5; 8 nucleotides align to TRBD1. CDR3 length equals 14 residues. The V gene's germline CDR1 is MNHEY and CDR2 SVGAGI. V lost 6 bases and J lost 7; bases outside the gene matches: 8. The CDR3 loop is CASRTGGRTQPQHF. The CDR3 DNA follows: TGTGCCAGCAGAACAGGGGGTCGAACCCAGCCCCAGCATTTT.

The count of this clone is one. The chain combines TRBV12-5 with TRBJ2-3; the D gene is possibly TRBD1 (6 bases). Trimming took 1 base from V and 2 from J, leaving 10 bases between them. The length of the CDR3 is 15 residues. Germline assignment: CDR1 LGHNT and CDR2 FRNRAP. The CDR3 region is CASGLGRGATDTQYF. DNA for the CDR3: TGTGCTAGTGGTTTGGGCAGGGGAGCCACAGATACGCAGTATTTT.

The CDR3 spells CSVTGTDSNQPQHF. DNA for the CDR3: TGCAGCGTCACCGGGACGGATAGCAATCAGCCCCAGCATTTT. The chain joins TRBV29-1 to TRBJ1-5, with D possibly being TRBD1 (5 bases). Germline CDR1 SQVTM, CDR2 ANQGSEA. The CDR3 runs 14 residues. Trimming left V 6 bases short and J 0 bases short, with 12 bases between. Combining the CDR3 with reference TRBV29-1 and TRBJ1-5 gives the whole variable domain SAVISQKPSRDICQRGTSLTIQCQVDSQVTMMFWYRQQPGQSLTLIATANQGSEATYESGFVIDKFPISRPNLTFSTLTVSNMSPEDSSIYLCSVTGTDSNQPQHFGDGTRLSIL.

This chain uses TRBV7-2 with TRBJ2-3; TRBD2 is a possible D gene (6 bases). With 5 bases removed from V and 2 bases from J, the gap between germline ends came to 17 bases. CDR3 length: 16 residues. Germline V gene data show CDR1 as SGHTA and CDR2 as FQGNSA. CDR3 sequence: CASSLDPGLNTDTQYF. CDR3 sequence (DNA): TGTGCCAGCAGCCTAGACCCGGGACTTAACACAGATACGCAGTATTTT.

The chain uses TRBV20-1 and TRBJ2-1; TRBD1 matches 7 bases. The CDR3 spans 11 residues. Germline V gives CDR1 DFQATT, CDR2 SNEGSKA (reference sequence). V was clipped by 5 bases and J by 10 bases; unmatched bases: 5. CDR3 sequence reads: CSAGQVREQFF. CDR3 sequence (DNA): TGCAGTGCTGGACAGGTCCGAGAGCAGTTCTTC.

The sample holds one count of this clone. The CDR3 coding sequence is TGTGCCAGCAGCCATCGCCGGGACAGGAAGGGGGTGAACACTGAAGCTTTCTTT. It encodes CASSHRRDRKGVNTEAFF. The rearrangement joins TRBV4-2 to TRBJ1-1; 8 nucleotides match TRBD1. The ends lost 3 bases at V and 0 bases at J; junction bases unmatched: 12. There are 18 residues in the CDR3. Germline assignment: CDR1 LGHNA and CDR2 YNFKEQ.

The V call is TRBV5-1, the J call TRBJ2-1, with no clear D. Trimming removed 2 bases from V and 2 bases from J, with 11 bases in between. The CDR3 runs to 15 residues. Germline lookup yields CDR1 SGHRS and CDR2 YFSETQ. The CDR3 here is CASSFLRSTYNEQFF. In DNA form, the CDR3 reads TGCGCCAGCAGCTTTCTTCGTTCAACCTACAATGAGCAGTTCTTC.

This clone was detected only a few times. V gene TRBV4-2 combines with J gene TRBJ1-4; D is unclear. The CDR3 has 15 amino acids. Germline CDR1 and CDR2: LGHNA and YNFKEQ. V was trimmed by 0 bases and J by 5 bases, leaving 10 bases between them. As DNA, the CDR3 is TGTGCCAGCAGCCAAGATGGAACAGCGAATGAAAAACTGTTTTTT. Translation gives CASSQDGTANEKLFF.

The chain links TRBV28 to TRBJ1-2; TRBD1 is a possible D gene (6 bases). CDR3 length equals 15 residues. Germline lookup yields CDR1 MDHEN and CDR2 SYDVKM. Trimming took off 6 bases at V and 4 bases at J, with 18 bases between the two ends. The CDR3 is CASRQTGTQGYGYTF. The CDR3 nucleotides read TGTGCCAGCAGGCAAACAGGGACCCAAGGCTATGGCTACACCTTC.

The V call is TRBV4-1, the J call TRBJ2-3; D is ambiguous. V lost 0 bases, J lost 4 bases, and 8 bases lay in between. This CDR3 contains 14 residues. Germline V gives CDR1 MGHRA, CDR2 YSYEKL. This chain's CDR3 is CASSQDEVADTQYF. For the CDR3, the DNA is TGCGCCAGCAGCCAAGATGAGGTGGCAGATACGCAGTATTTT.

The rearrangement links TRBV28 to TRBJ1-1; D ambiguous. V lost 2 bases and J lost 5, with 6 bases in between. The CDR3 runs 12 residues. CDR1 and CDR2 (germline): MDHEN, SYDVKM. Written as DNA, the CDR3 is TGTGCCAGCAGTTTACTGGGGACTGAAGCTTTCTTT. Its translation: CASSLLGTEAFF.